This TCR beta chain was retrieved from a study of T cell repertoires in aging, cancer and after chemotherapy. Turning to the study itself: Donors were grouped into six age bands spanning 30 or younger through 70 or older. General study findings and limits: In cancer patients, declining TCR diversity with age involved lost richness and lost evenness.

Rearranged V-D-J TRB sequences were amplified with a mixed TRB-A/B primer pool. TCRdb re-derived calls from the multiplex PCR reads in MiXCR, one entry per CDR3 protein. The profile shows under 6,000 distinct CDR3 sequences, 21% of them singletons. A note on this clonotype: As yet, its antigen is unknown.

Germline V gene lookup returns CDR1 LGHNT and CDR2 FRNRAP. CDR3 length: 19 residues. Amplification of TCR beta used genomic DNA extracted from peripheral blood. The origin of this receptor is a human donor with a blood cancer. The rearrangement links TRBV12-5 to TRBJ2-1; 8 bases line up with TRBD2. Specimen: blood. The CDR3 DNA is TGTGCCAGCAGCCCTACCGGTAGCGGGGCGCTCACGACAACAATGGGGCAGTTCTTC. It codes for CASSPTGSGALTTTMGQFF. Full variable domain (rest looked up from reference TRBV12-5 and TRBJ2-1): DARVTQTPRHKVTEMGQEVTMRCQPILGHNTVFWYRQTMMQGLELLAYFRNRAPLDDSGMPKDRFSAEMPDATLATLKIQPSEPRDSAVYFCASSPTGSGALTTTMGQFFGPGTRLTVL.